The next 30 T cell receptor beta chains were all read from a single sample in a study of cytomegalovirus exposure and HLA in healthy donors. PCR used 60 Vbeta primers and 13 Jbeta primers. Libraries were prepared by immunoSEQ multiplex PCR; TCRdb keeps only in-frame clonotypes and omits some of them. This sample has around 170,000 clones; more than 60% occur once, and the top ten carry 2.5% to 4%. Sequences were obtained from PBMCs. These receptors all stem from a woman in her forties or fifties in good health and CMV-seropositive.

This clone was seen just once. The J gene is TRBJ1-1, the V gene TRBV7-2; 7 nucleotides match TRBD1. CDR3 size: 15 residues. Trimming removed 1 base from V and 4 bases from J; junction bases left unmatched: 6. Germline V gene lookup returns CDR1 SGHTA and CDR2 FQGNSA. Written as DNA, the CDR3 is TGTGCCAGCAGCTTAGGACAGGGAGGAAGCACTGAAGCTTTCTTT. Encoded protein: CASSLGQGGSTEAFF.

The CDR3: CASSVRGVGELFF. The CDR3 DNA follows: TGTGCCAGCAGCGTCAGGGGGGTCGGGGAGCTGTTTTTT. The rearrangement joins TRBV9 to TRBJ2-2; possible D gene TRBD1, 7 bases. This CDR3 contains 13 residues. Germline V CDR1 and CDR2: SGDLS, YYNGEE. Trimming took 2 bases from V and 7 from J, leaving 9 bases between them.

A note on this clone: Compared with germline, one end of the junction differs, possibly owing to a read error. This rearrangement joins TRBV6-1 to TRBJ2-7, with D perhaps TRBD2 (5 bases). This CDR3 spans 15 amino acids. Germline V CDR1 and CDR2: MNHNS, SASEGT. CDR3 in DNA: TGTGCCAGCAGGGACCGGGGTCTTGCCTCCCACGAGCAGTACTTC. Protein sequence: CASRDRGLASHEQYF.

This clone was seen many times. This chain links TRBV28 with TRBJ2-1; 11 bases align to TRBD2. V shed 2 bases, J shed 4 bases, and the junction held 7 bases outside the gene matches. Germline assignment: CDR1 MDHEN and CDR2 SYDVKM. This CDR3 region has 17 residues. This chain's CDR3 is CASSLLPTSGAYNEQFF. The CDR3 DNA reads as TGTGCCAGCAGTTTACTACCGACTAGCGGGGCTTACAATGAGCAGTTCTTC. The full variable domain, in which reference TRBV28 and TRBJ2-1 provide the parts outside the CDR3, is DVKVTQSSRYLVKRTGEKVFLECVQDMDHENMFWYRQDPGLGLRLIYFSYDVKMKEKGDIPEGYSVSREKKERFSLILESASTNQTSMYLCASSLLPTSGAYNEQFFGPGTRLTVL.

This clone was observed a handful of times. This chain connects TRBV9 to TRBJ2-6; unclear D gene. This CDR3 has 14 residues. The V end lost 4 bases, the J end lost 3 bases, and 8 bases lay between the germline ends. The germline gives CDR1 SGDLS, CDR2 YYNGEE. The CDR3 here is CASSPGLGANVLTF. DNA of the CDR3: TGTGCCAGCAGCCCCGGTCTTGGGGCCAACGTCCTGACTTTC.

This rearrangement joins TRBV7-6 to TRBJ2-3; no clear D gene. Germline CDR1 SGHVS, CDR2 FNYEAQ. Deletions cut 6 bases from V and 0 bases from J, with 13 bases between. This CDR3 has 15 residues. CDR3 protein: CASSVRSSSTDTQYF. DNA for the CDR3: TGTGCCAGCAGTGTCAGGTCGTCTAGCACAGATACGCAGTATTTT.

The V call is TRBV6-1, the J call TRBJ1-3; unclear D gene. Germline assignment: CDR1 MNHNS and CDR2 SASEGT. The CDR3 consists of 15 residues. The V end was cut by 6 bases, the J end by 0 bases, with 12 bases between. This CDR3 reads CASRWESFSGNTIYF. The CDR3 nucleotides read TGTGCCAGCAGGTGGGAGAGCTTCTCTGGAAACACCATATATTTT.

The rearrangement uses TRBV7-2 and TRBJ2-7; tentative D call: TRBD2 (5 bases). V shed 1 base and J shed 2 bases, with 12 bases lying between them. Germline CDR1 reads SGHTA; CDR2 reads FQGNSA. The CDR3 runs to 15 residues. CDR3 nucleotide sequence: TGTGCCAGCAGCTTAGATTCGGGGTTTACCTACGAGCAGTACTTC. It specifies CASSLDSGFTYEQYF.

In its sample, this clone was seen a few times. The rearrangement joins TRBV7-9 to TRBJ2-3, with TRBD2 matching 7 bases. Germline V gene sequence: CDR1 SEHNR, CDR2 FQNEAQ (reference sequence). This CDR3 has 15 amino acids. Trimming cost V 6 bases and J 2 bases; bases outside gene matches: 8. As DNA, the CDR3 is TGTGCCAGCAGAAGCGGGACGGACCTCACAGATACGCAGTATTTT. Translation gives CASRSGTDLTDTQYF. Supplemented by reference TRBV7-9 and TRBJ2-3, the full variable domain reads DTGVSQNPRHKITKRGQNVTFRCDPISEHNRLYWYRQTLGQGPEFLTYFQNEAQLEKSRLLSDRFSAERPKGSFSTLEIQRTEQGDSAMYLCASRSGTDLTDTQYFGPGTRLTVL.

This chain joins TRBV5-1 and TRBJ1-2, with D tentatively TRBD1 (5 bases). This CDR3 comprises 13 residues. CDR1 and CDR2 (germline): SGHRS, YFSETQ. V dropped 0 bases and J dropped 7 bases, with 10 bases sitting between them. CDR3 DNA: TGCGCCAGCAGCTTGGCCGGGACTTCTGGCTACACCTTC. Translation: CASSLAGTSGYTF.

The V call is TRBV7-2, the J call TRBJ1-1; D is possibly TRBD1 (5 bases). Germline lookup yields CDR1 SGHTA and CDR2 FQGNSA. Trimming removed 7 bases from V and 4 bases from J, with 16 bases in between. The CDR3 covers 14 residues. CDR3 loop: CASTIGGGATEAFF. The CDR3 coding sequence is TGTGCCAGCACGATAGGAGGAGGGGCCACTGAAGCTTTCTTT.

This clone was found once. The J gene is TRBJ1-3, the V gene TRBV7-9, with D unresolved. CDR1 is SEHNR and CDR2 is FQNEAQ in the germline V gene (reference sequence). The CDR3 runs to 14 residues. The V end lost 6 bases, the J end lost 3 bases, and 12 bases lay between the germline ends. In DNA, the CDR3 is TGTGCCAGCAGGAGGGCCGGGGTTGGAAACACCATATATTTT. Amino acid sequence: CASRRAGVGNTIYF.

The V and J genes are TRBV9 and TRBJ1-1; D remains unclear. Trimming took off 0 bases at V and 3 bases at J, with 15 bases between the two ends. Germline V lookup: CDR1 SGDLS, CDR2 YYNGEE. The length of the CDR3 is 16 residues. DNA for the CDR3: TGTGCCAGCAGCGTAGGGGAGACGGCTCAGGACACTGAAGCTTTCTTT. As protein: CASSVGETAQDTEAFF.

This chain joins TRBV28 and TRBJ2-5; D might be TRBD2 (5 bases). V was shortened by 8 bases and J by 2 bases, with 12 bases between the two germline ends. This CDR3 comprises 13 residues. From germline, CDR1 is MDHEN and CDR2 SYDVKM. The CDR3, as DNA: TGTGCCAGCCGCCCCGGGGTGCAAGAGACCCAGTACTTC. It translates to CASRPGVQETQYF.

The chain joins TRBV7-9 to TRBJ1-5; 7 bases match TRBD1. The CDR3 runs 17 residues. From germline, CDR1 is SEHNR and CDR2 FQNEAQ (reference sequence). The junction had 18 bases not matched to a gene; V was cut back by 10 bases and J by 3 bases. The CDR3 DNA follows: TGTGCCACCCATGCTTCTATTCCAGGGACAGCCAATCAGCCCCAGCATTTT. Its translation is CATHASIPGTANQPQHF.

This clone was observed once. The V call is TRBV7-8, the J call TRBJ1-5; D is uncertain. The CDR3 length is 12 residues. Germline CDR1 SGHVS, CDR2 FQNEAQ. The V end was cut by 2 bases, the J end by 5 bases, with 4 bases between. The CDR3 loop is CASSLPDQPQHF. In DNA form, the CDR3 reads TGTGCCAGCAGCTTACCGGATCAGCCCCAGCATTTT.

This sequence joins TRBV5-1 and TRBJ2-1; 10 bases fit TRBD1. The length of the CDR3 is 16 residues. Germline V lookup: CDR1 SGHRS, CDR2 YFSETQ. After removal of 1 base from V and 2 bases from J, the junction contained 3 bases not matched to a gene. CDR3 in DNA: TGCGCCAGCAGCTTGACCGGGACAGGGGCCTACAATGAGCAGTTCTTC. This translates into CASSLTGTGAYNEQFF. Full variable domain (outside the CDR3, taken from reference TRBV5-1 and TRBJ2-1): KAGVTQTPRYLIKTRGQQVTLSCSPISGHRSVSWYQQTPGQGLQFLFEYFSETQRNKGNFPGRFSGRQFSNSRSEMNVSTLELGDSALYLCASSLTGTGAYNEQFFGPGTRLTVL.

This clone has a single count. CDR3: CASTPRGQAGELFF. The CDR3 DNA sequence: TGTGCCAGTACACCCAGGGGGCAGGCCGGGGAGCTGTTTTTT. The chain couples TRBV19 to TRBJ2-2; 8 bases fit TRBD1. With V trimmed by 7 bases and J by 6 bases, 7 bases remained unmatched. Germline assignment: CDR1 LNHDA and CDR2 SQIVND (reference sequence). The CDR3 has 14 amino acids.

CDR3 bases: TGTGCCAGCAGCTTCGGCCTAGCGGCCTACAATGAGCAGTTCTTC. Translated, it gives CASSFGLAAYNEQFF. The genes are TRBV11-2 and TRBJ2-1; 7 nucleotides match TRBD2. The J segment lost 2 bases and the V segment lost 3 bases, leaving 4 bases of the junction unmatched. This CDR3 has 15 amino acids. Germline values: CDR1 SGHAT, CDR2 FQNNGV.

The J gene is TRBJ2-5, the V gene TRBV5-1; TRBD2 aligns across 9 bases. CDR1 is SGHRS and CDR2 is YFSETQ in the germline V gene. With 1 base clipped from V and 3 bases from J, the junction kept 7 bases outside the gene matches. This CDR3 comprises 16 residues. The CDR3 DNA is TGCGCCAGCAGCTTGCGGGGCGGGGGGGTAGAAGAGACCCAGTACTTC. This encodes CASSLRGGGVEETQYF.

V usage is TRBV28 and J usage is TRBJ2-6; 9 bases are shared with TRBD1. Germline V CDR1 and CDR2: MDHEN, SYDVKM. J gave up 2 bases and V 7 bases, and 9 bases lay outside the gene matches. This CDR3 has 17 residues. DNA for the CDR3: TGTGCCAGCACCCCGGGACAGGGAGAACCTGGGGCCAACGTCCTGACTTTC. This encodes CASTPGQGEPGANVLTF.

Written as DNA, the CDR3 is TGTGCCAGCGGGGGGCTAGCGGGGAGTAATGAGCAGTTCTTC. It specifies CASGGLAGSNEQFF. This sequence joins TRBV2 and TRBJ2-1; 9 bases fit TRBD2. V shed 8 bases, J shed 7 bases, and the junction held 9 bases outside the gene matches. The germline CDR1 and CDR2 sequences are SNHLY and FYNNEI. The CDR3 has 14 amino acids. The full variable domain, in which reference TRBV2 and TRBJ2-1 provide the parts outside the CDR3, is EPEVTQTPSHQVTQMGQEVILRCVPISNHLYFYWYRQILGQKVEFLVSFYNNEISEKSEIFDDQFSVERPDGSNFTLKIRSTKLEDSAMYFCASGGLAGSNEQFFGPGTRLTVL.

This sequence joins TRBV9 and TRBJ1-1; maybe TRBD1 (6 bases). The CDR3 totals 14 residues. V was pared by 4 bases and J by 5 bases, with 15 bases between. Germline CDR1 is SGDLS and CDR2 is YYNGEE. The CDR3 here is CASSPRGTATEAFF. CDR3 DNA: TGTGCCAGCAGCCCCAGGGGAACGGCTACTGAAGCTTTCTTT.

J is TRBJ1-3 and V is TRBV9, with 11 positions matching TRBD1. The CDR3 length is 18 residues. The J segment lost 6 bases and the V segment lost 4 bases, leaving 15 bases of the junction unmatched. From germline, CDR1 is SGDLS and CDR2 YYNGEE. The CDR3 region has the DNA TGTGCCAGCAGCCCCGGGCCACGGACAGGGGGCGAGGAAAACACCATATATTTT. Translated, it gives CASSPGPRTGGEENTIYF.

The rearrangement links TRBV27 to TRBJ2-3; 13 bases align to TRBD2. Germline CDR1 MNHEY, CDR2 SMNVEV (reference sequence). V was clipped by 5 bases and J by 3 bases; unmatched bases: 8. This CDR3 contains 17 residues. The CDR3 DNA follows: TGTGCCAGCAGTGTGCGGACTAGCGGGAGAAGGACAGATACGCAGTATTTT. The encoded protein is CASSVRTSGRRTDTQYF.

The genes are TRBV6-5 and TRBJ1-5; D possibly corresponds to TRBD1 (6 bases). Germline CDR1 MNHEY, CDR2 SVGAGI. The CDR3 runs to 14 residues. The V end lost 6 bases, the J end lost 3 bases, and 12 bases lay between the germline ends. The CDR3 reads CASSRDIINQPQHF. The DNA of the CDR3 is TGTGCCAGCAGCCGGGACATCATCAATCAGCCCCAGCATTTT.

The table lists this clone with a few counts. The chain uses TRBV9 and TRBJ2-1; 8 nucleotides agree with TRBD2. Trimming at V came to 2 bases and at J to 3 bases, leaving 7 bases not matched to a gene. Looked up from germline, CDR1 is SGDLS and CDR2 is YYNGEE. The CDR3 has 16 residues. In nucleotides, the CDR3 is TGTGCCAGCAGCGTCGGGGGGGGGCTTGGCTACAATGAGCAGTTCTTC. Its translation is CASSVGGGLGYNEQFF.

Only one count was recorded for this clone. This rearrangement joins TRBV14 to TRBJ2-5; D call uncertain. Germline-derived CDR1 and CDR2 are SGHDN and FVKESK. Trimming took off 4 bases at V and 5 bases at J, with 14 bases between the two ends. This CDR3 has 14 amino acids. CDR3 sequence (DNA): TGTGCCAGCAGCCGCGGATCGACCGGCGAGACCCAGTACTTC. It is translated as CASSRGSTGETQYF.

This clone was detected only a few times. This chain joins TRBV28 and TRBJ1-4; TRBD1 matches at 7 bases. This CDR3 is 12 amino acids long. CDR1 and CDR2 (germline): MDHEN, SYDVKM. Trimming removed 8 bases from V and 3 bases from J; junction bases left unmatched: 0. This CDR3 reads CASGQANEKLFF. The CDR3 DNA sequence: TGTGCCAGCGGACAGGCTAATGAAAAACTGTTTTTT.

The V gene is TRBV6-5, the J gene TRBJ2-1; TRBD1 agrees at 8 bases. With 6 bases clipped from V and 4 bases from J, the junction kept 8 bases outside the gene matches. Germline CDR1 reads MNHEY; CDR2 reads SVGAGI. The CDR3 loop spans 15 amino acids. In DNA form, the CDR3 reads TGTGCCAGCAGGCCCGACAGGGGAGGATACAATGAGCAGTTCTTC. Translation gives CASRPDRGGYNEQFF.